The sequence of this T cell receptor beta chain was determined in a study of blood T cell repertoires in COVID-19. Remarks on this clone: The identical CDR3 is also encoded by other nucleotide sequences in the sample.

CDR1 and CDR2 from the germline V gene are SGHRS and YFSETQ. The CDR3 consists of 14 residues. V shed 0 bases and J shed 10 bases, with 11 bases lying between them. Some clones are missing from TCRdb's copy, which holds only in-frame ones; the method was immunoSEQ multiplex PCR. This sample has just over 90,000 clones, with around 88% found just once. The receptor was isolated from a woman aged 80 or over with acute or convalescent COVID-19. The sample consisted of peripheral blood. V is TRBV5-1 and J is TRBJ1-6; tentative D call: TRBD1 (6 bases). As DNA, the CDR3 is TGCGCCAGCAGCTTGGCTGGGGGCGGGTCACCCCTCCACTTT. It specifies CASSLAGGGSPLHF. The entire variable domain, with the rest obtained from reference TRBV5-1 and TRBJ1-6, is as follows: KAGVTQTPRYLIKTRGQQVTLSCSPISGHRSVSWYQQTPGQGLQFLFEYFSETQRNKGNFPGRFSGRQFSNSRSEMNVSTLELGDSALYLCASSLAGGGSPLHFGNGTRLTVT.